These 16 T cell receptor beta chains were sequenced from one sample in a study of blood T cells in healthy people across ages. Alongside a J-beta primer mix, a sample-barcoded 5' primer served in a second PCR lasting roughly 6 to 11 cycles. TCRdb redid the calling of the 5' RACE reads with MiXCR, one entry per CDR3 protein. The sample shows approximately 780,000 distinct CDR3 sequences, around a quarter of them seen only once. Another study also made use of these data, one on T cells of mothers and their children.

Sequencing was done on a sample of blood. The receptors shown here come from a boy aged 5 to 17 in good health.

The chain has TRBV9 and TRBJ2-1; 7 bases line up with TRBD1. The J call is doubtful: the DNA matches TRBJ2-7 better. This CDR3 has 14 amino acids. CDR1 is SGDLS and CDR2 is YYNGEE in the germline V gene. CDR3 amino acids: CASSIGTDSYEQYF. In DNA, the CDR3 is TGTGCCAGCAGCATCGGGACAGACTCCTACGAGCAGTACTTC.

The CDR3 sequence is CASSPDWRARETQYF. For the CDR3, the DNA is TGTGCCAGCAGCCCAGATTGGAGGGCAAGGGAGACCCAGTACTTC. The V call is TRBV11-2, the J call TRBJ2-1; tentative D call: TRBD2 (6 bases). The J call may be wrong; the DNA end is better matched by TRBJ2-5. Germline values: CDR1 SGHAT, CDR2 FQNNGV. This CDR3 region has 15 residues.

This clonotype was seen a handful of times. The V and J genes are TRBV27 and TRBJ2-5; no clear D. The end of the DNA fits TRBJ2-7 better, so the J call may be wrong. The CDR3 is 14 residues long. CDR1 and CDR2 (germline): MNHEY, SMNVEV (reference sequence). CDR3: CASSSPVSSYEQYF. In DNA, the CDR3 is TGTGCCAGCAGTTCCCCCGTCAGCTCCTACGAGCAGTACTTC.

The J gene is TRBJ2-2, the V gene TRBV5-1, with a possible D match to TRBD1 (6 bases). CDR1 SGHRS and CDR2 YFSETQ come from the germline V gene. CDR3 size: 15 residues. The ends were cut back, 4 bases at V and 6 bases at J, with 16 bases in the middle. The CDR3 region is CASSRTVPNPGELFF. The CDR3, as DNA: TGCGCCAGCAGCAGGACAGTCCCCAACCCCGGGGAGCTGTTTTTT.

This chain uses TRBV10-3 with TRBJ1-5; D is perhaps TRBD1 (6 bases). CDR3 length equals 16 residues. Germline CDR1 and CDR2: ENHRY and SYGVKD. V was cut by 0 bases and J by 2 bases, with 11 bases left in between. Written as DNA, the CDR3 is TGTGCCATCAGTGAGTCGAGAGGGGGAGGCAATCAGCCCCAGCATTTT. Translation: CAISESRGGGNQPQHF.

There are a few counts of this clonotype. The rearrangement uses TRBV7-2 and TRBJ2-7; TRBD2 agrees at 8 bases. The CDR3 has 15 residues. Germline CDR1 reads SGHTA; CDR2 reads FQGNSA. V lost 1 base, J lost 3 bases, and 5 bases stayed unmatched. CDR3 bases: TGTGCCAGCAGCTTAGGGGGCGGGGGGTACTACGAGCAGTACTTC. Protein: CASSLGGGGYYEQYF.

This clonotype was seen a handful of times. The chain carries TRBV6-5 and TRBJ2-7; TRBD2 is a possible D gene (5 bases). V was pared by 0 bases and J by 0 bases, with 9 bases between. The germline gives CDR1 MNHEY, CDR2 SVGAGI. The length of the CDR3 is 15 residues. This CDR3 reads CASSYSEASSYEQYF. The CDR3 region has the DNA TGTGCCAGCAGTTACTCGGAGGCGTCCTCCTACGAGCAGTACTTC.

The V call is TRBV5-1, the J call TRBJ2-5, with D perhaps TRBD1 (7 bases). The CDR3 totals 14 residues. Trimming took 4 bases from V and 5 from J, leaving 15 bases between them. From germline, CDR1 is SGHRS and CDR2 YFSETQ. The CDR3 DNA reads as TGCGCCAGCAGCGCGTCGACAGGGAGGGAGACCCAGTACTTC. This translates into CASSASTGRETQYF.

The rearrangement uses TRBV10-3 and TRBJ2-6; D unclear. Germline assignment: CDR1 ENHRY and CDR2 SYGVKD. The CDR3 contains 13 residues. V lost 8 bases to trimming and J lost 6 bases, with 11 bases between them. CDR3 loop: CAISDGEANVLTF. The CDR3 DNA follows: TGTGCCATCTCGGACGGAGAGGCCAACGTCCTGACTTTC.

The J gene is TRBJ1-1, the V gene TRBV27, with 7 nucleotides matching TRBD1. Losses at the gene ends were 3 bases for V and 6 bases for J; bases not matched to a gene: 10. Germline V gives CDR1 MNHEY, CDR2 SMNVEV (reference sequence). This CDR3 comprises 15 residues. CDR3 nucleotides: TGTGCCAGCAGTTTTCGGACAGGAAGGGATGCTGAAGCTTTCTTT. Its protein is CASSFRTGRDAEAFF.

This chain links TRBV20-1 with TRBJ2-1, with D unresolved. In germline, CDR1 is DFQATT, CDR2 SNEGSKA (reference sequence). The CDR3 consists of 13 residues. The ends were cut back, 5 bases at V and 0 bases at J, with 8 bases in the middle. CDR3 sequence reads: CSAWAGSYNEQFF. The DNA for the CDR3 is TGCAGTGCTTGGGCAGGCTCCTACAATGAGCAGTTCTTC.

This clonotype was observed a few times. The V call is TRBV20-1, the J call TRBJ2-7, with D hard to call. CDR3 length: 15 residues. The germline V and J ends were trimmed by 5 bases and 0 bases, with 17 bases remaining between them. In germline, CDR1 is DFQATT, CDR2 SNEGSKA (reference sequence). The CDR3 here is CSAAPPGRSSYEQYF. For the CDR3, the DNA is TGCAGTGCTGCCCCACCGGGTCGTAGCTCCTACGAGCAGTACTTC.

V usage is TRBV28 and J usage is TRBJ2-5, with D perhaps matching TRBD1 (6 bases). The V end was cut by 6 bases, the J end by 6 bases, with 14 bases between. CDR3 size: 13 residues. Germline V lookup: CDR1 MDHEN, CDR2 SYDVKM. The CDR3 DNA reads TGTGCCAGCAGGACGACAGGTCGGAAGACCCAGTACTTC. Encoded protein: CASRTTGRKTQYF.

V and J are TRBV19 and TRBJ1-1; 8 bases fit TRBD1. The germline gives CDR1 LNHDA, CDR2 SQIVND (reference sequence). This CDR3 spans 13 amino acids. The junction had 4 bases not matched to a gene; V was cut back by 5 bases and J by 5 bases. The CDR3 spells CASSVQGATEAFF. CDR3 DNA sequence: TGTGCCAGTAGTGTCCAGGGGGCTACTGAAGCTTTCTTT.

CDR3 in amino acids: CASSYLAGATAGELFF. In DNA form, the CDR3 reads TGCGCCAGCAGCTACCTAGCGGGGGCTACCGCCGGGGAGCTGTTTTTT. This chain uses TRBV5-1 with TRBJ2-2, with 10 bases fitting TRBD2. Looked up from germline, CDR1 is SGHRS and CDR2 is YFSETQ. This CDR3 has 16 residues. The V segment lost 3 bases and the J segment 6 bases; nucleotides outside the gene matches: 8.

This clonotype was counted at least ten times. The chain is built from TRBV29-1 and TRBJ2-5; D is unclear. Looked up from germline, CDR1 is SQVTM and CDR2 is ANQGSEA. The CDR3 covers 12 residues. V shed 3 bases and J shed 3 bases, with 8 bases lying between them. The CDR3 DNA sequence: TGCAGCGTTGAGGGTGAGAAAGAGACCCAGTACTTC. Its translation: CSVEGEKETQYF.